Listed here is a single T cell receptor (beta chain). The antigen is not known. The sample comes from a study of cytomegalovirus exposure and HLA in healthy donors. PCR primers comprised 60 Vbeta and 13 Jbeta primers. The data were produced by immunoSEQ multiplex PCR, yet TCRdb's version contains in-frame clones alone and is incomplete. The data contain around 150,000 clones, approximately 81% of them singletons. V shed 1 base and J shed 5 bases, with 15 bases lying between them. The germline V gene encodes CDR1 SGHVS and CDR2 FQNEAQ. The CDR3 contains 16 residues. The study's findings and limits: Exclusion as indistinguishable affected some V segments, including TRBV6-2 and TRBV6-3. When analyzed later, a missense DCLRE1C variant was found to be linked to TCR beta V- and J-gene trimming. It was confirmed in vitro that three of the CMV-associated chains were specific for CMV antigens. An apparent linkage of common viral pathogens to several of the most significant clusters emerged in a later analysis.

The sample comprised PBMCs. The V and J genes are TRBV7-8 and TRBJ2-1, with a possible D match to TRBD1 (5 bases). This receptor was taken from a man aged 18 to 29 in good health and CMV-seronegative. CDR3 protein: CASSLGRANVDNEQFF. CDR3 nucleotide sequence: TGTGCCAGCAGCTTAGGCAGGGCTAACGTCGACAATGAGCAGTTCTTC.